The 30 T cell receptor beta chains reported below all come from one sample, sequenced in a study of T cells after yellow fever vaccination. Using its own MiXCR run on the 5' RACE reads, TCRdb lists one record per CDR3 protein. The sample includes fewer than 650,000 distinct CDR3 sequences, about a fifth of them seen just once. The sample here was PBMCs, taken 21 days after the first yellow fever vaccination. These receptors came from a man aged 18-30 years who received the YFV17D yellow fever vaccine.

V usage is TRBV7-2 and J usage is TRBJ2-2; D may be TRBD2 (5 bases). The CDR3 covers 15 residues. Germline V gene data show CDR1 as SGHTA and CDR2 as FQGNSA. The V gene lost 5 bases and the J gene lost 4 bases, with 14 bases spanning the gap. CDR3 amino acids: CASSLRSGFTGELFF. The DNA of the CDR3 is TGTGCCAGCAGCCTTCGAAGCGGATTCACCGGGGAGCTGTTTTTT.

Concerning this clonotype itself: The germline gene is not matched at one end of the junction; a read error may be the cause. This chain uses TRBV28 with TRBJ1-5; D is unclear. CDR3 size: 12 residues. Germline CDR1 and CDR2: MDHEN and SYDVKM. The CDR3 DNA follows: TGTGCCAGCAGTTACCCTAATCGGCCCCAGCATTTT. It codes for CASSYPNRPQHF.

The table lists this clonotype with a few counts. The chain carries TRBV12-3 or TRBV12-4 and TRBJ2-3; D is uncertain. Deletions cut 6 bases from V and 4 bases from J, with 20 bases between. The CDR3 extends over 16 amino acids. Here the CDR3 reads CASSYYPSRRPDTQYF. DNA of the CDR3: TGTGCCAGCAGCTACTACCCCAGCCGTCGCCCAGATACGCAGTATTTT.

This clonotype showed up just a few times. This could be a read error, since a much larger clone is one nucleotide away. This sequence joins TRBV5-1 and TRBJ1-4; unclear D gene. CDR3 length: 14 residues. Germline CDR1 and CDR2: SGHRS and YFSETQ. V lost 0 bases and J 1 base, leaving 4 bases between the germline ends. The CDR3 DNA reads TGCGCCAGCAGCTTGGGGATAACTAATGAAAAACTGTTTTTT. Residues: CASSLGITNEKLFF.

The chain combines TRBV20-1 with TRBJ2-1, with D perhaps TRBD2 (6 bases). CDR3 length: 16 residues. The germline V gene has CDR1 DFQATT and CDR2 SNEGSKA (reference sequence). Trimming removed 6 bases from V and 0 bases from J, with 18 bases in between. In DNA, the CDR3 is TGCAGTGCCCGTGAGCGGGCAGGCAACTCCTACAATGAGCAGTTCTTC. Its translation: CSARERAGNSYNEQFF.

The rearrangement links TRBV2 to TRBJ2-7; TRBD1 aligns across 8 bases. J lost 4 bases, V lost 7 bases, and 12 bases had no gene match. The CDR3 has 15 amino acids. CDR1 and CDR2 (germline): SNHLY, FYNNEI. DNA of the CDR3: TGTGCCAGCACCTCAGACAGGGGACGGGGATACGAGCAGTACGTC. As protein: CASTSDRGRGYEQYV.

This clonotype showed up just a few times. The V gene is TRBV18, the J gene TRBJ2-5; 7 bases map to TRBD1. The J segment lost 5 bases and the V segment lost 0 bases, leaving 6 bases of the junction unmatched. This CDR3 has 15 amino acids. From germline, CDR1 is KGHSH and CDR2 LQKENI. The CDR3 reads CASSPPRTGAETQYF. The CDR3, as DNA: TGTGCCAGCTCACCACCCAGGACAGGAGCGGAGACCCAGTACTTC.

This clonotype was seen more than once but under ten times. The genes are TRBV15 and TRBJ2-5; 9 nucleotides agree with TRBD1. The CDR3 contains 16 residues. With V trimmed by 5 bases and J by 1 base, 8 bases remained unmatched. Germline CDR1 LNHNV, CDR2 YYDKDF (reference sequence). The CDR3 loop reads CATSGGTGRSQETQYF. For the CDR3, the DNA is TGTGCCACCAGCGGGGGGACAGGGAGGTCCCAAGAGACCCAGTACTTC.

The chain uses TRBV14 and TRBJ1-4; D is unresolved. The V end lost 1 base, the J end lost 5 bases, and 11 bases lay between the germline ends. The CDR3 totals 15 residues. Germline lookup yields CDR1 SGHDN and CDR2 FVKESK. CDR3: CASSQVRGRNEKLFF. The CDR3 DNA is TGTGCCAGCAGCCAAGTACGCGGCCGGAATGAAAAACTGTTTTTT.

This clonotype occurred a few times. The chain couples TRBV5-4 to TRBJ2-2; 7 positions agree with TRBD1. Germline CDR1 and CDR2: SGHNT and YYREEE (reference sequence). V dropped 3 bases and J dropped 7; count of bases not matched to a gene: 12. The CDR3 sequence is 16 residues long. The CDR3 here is CASSSGSGTVGGELFF. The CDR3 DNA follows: TGTGCCAGCAGCTCGGGATCCGGGACAGTAGGCGGGGAGCTGTTTTTT.

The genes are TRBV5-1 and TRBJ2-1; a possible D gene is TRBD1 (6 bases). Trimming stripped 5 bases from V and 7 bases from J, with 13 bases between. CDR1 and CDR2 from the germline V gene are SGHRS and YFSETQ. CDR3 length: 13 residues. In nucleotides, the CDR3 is TGCGCCAGCAGTACAGGGCTTATTAATGAGCAGTTCTTC. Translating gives CASSTGLINEQFF.

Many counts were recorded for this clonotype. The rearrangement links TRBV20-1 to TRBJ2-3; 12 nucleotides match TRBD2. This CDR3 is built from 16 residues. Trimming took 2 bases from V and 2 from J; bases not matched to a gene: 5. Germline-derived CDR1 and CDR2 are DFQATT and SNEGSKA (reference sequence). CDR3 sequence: CSARRASGGATDTQYF. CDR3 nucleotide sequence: TGCAGTGCTAGACGAGCTAGCGGGGGGGCCACAGATACGCAGTATTTT.

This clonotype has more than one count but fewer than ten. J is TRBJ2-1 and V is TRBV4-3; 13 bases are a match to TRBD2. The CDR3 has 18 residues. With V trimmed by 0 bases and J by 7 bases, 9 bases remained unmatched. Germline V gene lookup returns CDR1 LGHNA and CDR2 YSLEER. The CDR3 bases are TGCGCCAGCAGCCAAGATCCAGGACTAGCGGGGGTAGGAAATGAGCAGTTCTTC. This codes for CASSQDPGLAGVGNEQFF.

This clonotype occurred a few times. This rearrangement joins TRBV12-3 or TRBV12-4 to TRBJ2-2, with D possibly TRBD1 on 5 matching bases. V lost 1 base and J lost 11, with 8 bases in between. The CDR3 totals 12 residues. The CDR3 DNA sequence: TGTGCCAGCAGTTTAGAGGGGCCAGAGCTGTTTTTT. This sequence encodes CASSLEGPELFF.

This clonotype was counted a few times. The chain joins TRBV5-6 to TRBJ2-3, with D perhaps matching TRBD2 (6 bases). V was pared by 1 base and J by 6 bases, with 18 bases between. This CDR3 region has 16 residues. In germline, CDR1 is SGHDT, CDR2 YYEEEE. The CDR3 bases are TGTGCCAGCAGCTTGCCTGAGTCCGGACTAATGGATACGCAGTATTTT. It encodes CASSLPESGLMDTQYF. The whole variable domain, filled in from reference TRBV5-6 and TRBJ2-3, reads DAGVTQSPTHLIKTRGQQVTLRCSPKSGHDTVSWYQQALGQGPQFIFQYYEEEERQRGNFPDRFSGHQFPNYSSELNVNALLLGDSALYLCASSLPESGLMDTQYFGPGTRLTVL.

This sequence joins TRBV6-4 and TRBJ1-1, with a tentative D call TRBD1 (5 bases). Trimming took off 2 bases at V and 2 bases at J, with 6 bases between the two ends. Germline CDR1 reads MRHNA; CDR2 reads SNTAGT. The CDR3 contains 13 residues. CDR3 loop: CASSDRDNTEAFF. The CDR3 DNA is TGTGCCAGCAGTGACCGGGACAACACTGAAGCTTTCTTT.

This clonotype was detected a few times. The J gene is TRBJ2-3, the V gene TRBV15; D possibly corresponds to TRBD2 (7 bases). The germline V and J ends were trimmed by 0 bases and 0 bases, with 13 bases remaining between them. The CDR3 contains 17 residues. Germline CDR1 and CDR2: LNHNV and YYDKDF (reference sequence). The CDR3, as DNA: TGTGCCACCAGCAGAGATCGGGGGGCATGGAGCACAGATACGCAGTATTTT. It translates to CATSRDRGAWSTDTQYF.

CDR3 residues: CASSRDRGRYEQFF. The CDR3 DNA reads TGTGCCAGTAGCCGGGACAGGGGTCGGTATGAGCAGTTCTTC. This chain links TRBV19 with TRBJ2-1; 10 bases agree with TRBD1. V dropped 6 bases and J dropped 8; count of bases not matched to a gene: 7. The germline CDR1 and CDR2 sequences are LNHDA and SQIVND (reference sequence). The CDR3 is 14 amino acids.

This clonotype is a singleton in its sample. CDR3 in DNA: TGTGCCTGGAGTGCCTCGTATAAGGGTGAGCAGTTCTTC. Its protein is CAWSASYKGEQFF. The chain couples TRBV30 to TRBJ2-1; D gene ambiguous. The CDR3 covers 13 residues. The V end was cut by 1 base, the J end by 9 bases, with 13 bases between. The germline V gene has CDR1 GTSNPN and CDR2 SVGIG (reference sequence). The entire variable domain, with the rest obtained from reference TRBV30 and TRBJ2-1, is as follows: SQTIHQWPATLVQPVGSPLSLECTVEGTSNPNLYWYRQAAGRGLQLLFYSVGIGQISSEVPQNLSASRPQDRQFILSSKKLLLSDSGFYLCAWSASYKGEQFFGPGTRLTVL.

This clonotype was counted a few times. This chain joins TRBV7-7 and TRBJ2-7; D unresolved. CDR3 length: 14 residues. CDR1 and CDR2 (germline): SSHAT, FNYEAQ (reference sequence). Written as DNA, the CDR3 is TGTGCTAGCAGCTTAGGTACCCTACCAGGCGAGCAGTACGTC. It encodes CASSLGTLPGEQYV.

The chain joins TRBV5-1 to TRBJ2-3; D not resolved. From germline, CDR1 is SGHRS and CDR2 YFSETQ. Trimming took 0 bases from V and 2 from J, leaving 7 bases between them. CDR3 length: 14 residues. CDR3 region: CASSLEQTTDTQYF. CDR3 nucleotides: TGCGCCAGCAGCTTGGAACAGACCACAGATACGCAGTATTTT.

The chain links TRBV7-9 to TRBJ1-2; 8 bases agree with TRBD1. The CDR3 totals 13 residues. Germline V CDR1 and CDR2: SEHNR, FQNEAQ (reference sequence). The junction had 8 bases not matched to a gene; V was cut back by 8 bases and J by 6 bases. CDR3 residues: CASRSGGDHGYTF. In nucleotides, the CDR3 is TGTGCCAGCCGTTCAGGGGGCGATCATGGCTACACCTTC. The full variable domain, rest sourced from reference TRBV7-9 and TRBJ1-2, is DTGVSQNPRHKITKRGQNVTFRCDPISEHNRLYWYRQTLGQGPEFLTYFQNEAQLEKSRLLSDRFSAERPKGSFSTLEIQRTEQGDSAMYLCASRSGGDHGYTFGSGTRLTVV.

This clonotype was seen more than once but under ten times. This CDR3 is CASSQDPRSGGGVQYF. The CDR3 DNA sequence: TGTGCCAGCAGCCAAGACCCCAGGAGCGGGGGAGGTGTGCAGTACTTC. This chain joins TRBV4-2 and TRBJ2-7; 8 bases match TRBD2. The CDR3 covers 16 residues. CDR1 and CDR2 (germline): LGHNA, YNFKEQ. The V and J ends lost 0 bases and 9 bases, in that order; junction bases with no gene match: 13.

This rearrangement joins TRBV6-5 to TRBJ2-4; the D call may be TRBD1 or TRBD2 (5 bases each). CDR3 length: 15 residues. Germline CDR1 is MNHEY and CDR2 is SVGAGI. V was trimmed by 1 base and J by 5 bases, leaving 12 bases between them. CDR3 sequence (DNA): TGTGCCAGCAGTTACTATCAATCGGGACAAAACATTCAGTACTTC. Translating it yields CASSYYQSGQNIQYF.

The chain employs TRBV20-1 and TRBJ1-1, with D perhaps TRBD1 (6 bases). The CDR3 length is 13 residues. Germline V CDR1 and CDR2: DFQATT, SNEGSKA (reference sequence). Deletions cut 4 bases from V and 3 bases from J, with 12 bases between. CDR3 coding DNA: TGCAGTGCTAAGAGGGGGGGGGACACTGAAGCTTTCTTT. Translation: CSAKRGGDTEAFF.

CDR3 in DNA: TGTGCCAGCGGATTTAGCGGGGGGGCAGGTGAGCAGTTCTTC. Its protein is CASGFSGGAGEQFF. The chain carries TRBV6-1 and TRBJ2-1; TRBD2 aligns across 11 bases. This CDR3 contains 14 residues. The J segment lost 9 bases and the V segment lost 8 bases, leaving 9 bases of the junction unmatched. Germline assignment: CDR1 MNHNS and CDR2 SASEGT.

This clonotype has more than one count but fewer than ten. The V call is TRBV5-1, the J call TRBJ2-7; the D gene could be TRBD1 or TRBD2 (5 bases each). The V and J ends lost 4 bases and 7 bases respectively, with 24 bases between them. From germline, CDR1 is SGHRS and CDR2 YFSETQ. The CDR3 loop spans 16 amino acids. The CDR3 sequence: CASSDLRDLRHGEQYV. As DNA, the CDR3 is TGCGCCAGCAGCGACCTAAGGGACCTACGCCACGGGGAGCAGTACGTC.

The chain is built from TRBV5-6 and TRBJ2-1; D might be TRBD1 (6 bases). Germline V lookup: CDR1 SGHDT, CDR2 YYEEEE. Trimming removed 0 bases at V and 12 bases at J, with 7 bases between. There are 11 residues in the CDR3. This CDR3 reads CASSLGRGQFF. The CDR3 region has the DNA TGTGCCAGCAGCTTGGGCAGGGGGCAGTTCTTC.

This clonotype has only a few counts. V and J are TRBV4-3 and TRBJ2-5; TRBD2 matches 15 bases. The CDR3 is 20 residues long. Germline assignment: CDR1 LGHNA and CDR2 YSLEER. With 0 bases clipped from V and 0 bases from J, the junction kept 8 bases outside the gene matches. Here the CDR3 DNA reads TGCGCCAGCAGCCAAGACGGGACTAGCGGGGGGCTGGGCCACCAAGAGACCCAGTACTTC. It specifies CASSQDGTSGGLGHQETQYF.

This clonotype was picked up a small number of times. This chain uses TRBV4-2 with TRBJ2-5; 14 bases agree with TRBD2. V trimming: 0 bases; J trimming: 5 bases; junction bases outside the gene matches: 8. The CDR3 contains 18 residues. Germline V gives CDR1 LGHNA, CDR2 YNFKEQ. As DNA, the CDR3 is TGTGCCAGCAGCCAAGAAGGACTAGCGGGGGGCCCAGGGGAGACCCAGTACTTC. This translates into CASSQEGLAGGPGETQYF.